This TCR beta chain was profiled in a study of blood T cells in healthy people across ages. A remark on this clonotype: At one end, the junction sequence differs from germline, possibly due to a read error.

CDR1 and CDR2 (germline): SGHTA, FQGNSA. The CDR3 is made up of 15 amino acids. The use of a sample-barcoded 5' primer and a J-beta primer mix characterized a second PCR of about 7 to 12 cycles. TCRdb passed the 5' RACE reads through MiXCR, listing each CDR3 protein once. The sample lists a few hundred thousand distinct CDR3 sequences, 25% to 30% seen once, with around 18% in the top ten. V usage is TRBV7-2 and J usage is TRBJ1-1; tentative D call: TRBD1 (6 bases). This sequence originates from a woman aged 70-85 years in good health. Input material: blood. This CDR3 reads CPSSASSQGRTEAFF. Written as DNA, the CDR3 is TGTCCCAGCAGCGCAAGCAGCCAGGGGCGGACTGAAGCTTTCTTT.